These 25 T cell receptor beta chains were all obtained from the same sample, sequenced in a study of T-cell reconstitution after alpha-beta-depleted transplantation in children (dated by TCRdb to about 2016). The treatment or condition label here, explained by the study, means: allogeneic hematopoietic cell transplantation with graft depleted of TCRalphabeta T cells and CD19 B cells. Libraries came from PCR. The sequencer was an Illumina HiSeq 2500. Molecular barcoding was employed in the preparation of TCR libraries, with unique molecular identifiers being used to normalize TCRbeta repertoire quantification. TCRdb trimmed the raw reads at Q25, called clones with MiXCR and kept productive beta chains. Rows are unified per CDR3 protein, each entry keeping the most common DNA and genes. The sample has 400,000 to 550,000 distinct CDR3 sequences on record, over 9.5% of them singletons. The top ten clonotypes cover around 2.2% of the sample.

Sequenced material: PBMCs, taken before TCRalphabeta/CD19-depleted stem cell transplant. Receptors originate from a child younger than 10 with inherited bone marrow failure, due to receive a stem cell transplant.

The rearrangement links TRBV30 to TRBJ1-1; the D is unclear. Germline V gene sequence: CDR1 GTSNPN, CDR2 SVGIG (reference sequence). The CDR3 spans 13 residues. The V and J ends lost 2 bases and 0 bases respectively, with 7 bases between them. CDR3 in DNA: TGTGCCTGGAGTCCGGCCCTGAACACTGAAGCTTTCTTT. This gives the protein CAWSPALNTEAFF.

This clonotype appeared many times. The J gene is TRBJ2-7, the V gene TRBV14; D is ambiguous. The germline CDR1 and CDR2 sequences are SGHDN and FVKESK. V lost 2 bases, J lost 7 bases, and 6 bases lay in between. The CDR3 length is 11 residues. This chain's CDR3 is CASSQYGEQYF. DNA of the CDR3: TGTGCCAGCAGCCAATATGGGGAGCAGTACTTC.

This clonotype has at least ten counts. The chain combines TRBV28 with TRBJ1-4; D unclear. Trimming cost V 3 bases and J 8 bases, with 10 bases left between them. CDR3 length equals 13 residues. Germline V CDR1 and CDR2: MDHEN, SYDVKM. Here the CDR3 reads CASSFEGAEKLFF. CDR3 bases: TGTGCCAGCAGTTTTGAGGGTGCGGAAAAACTGTTTTTT.

This clonotype was seen repeatedly, ten times or more. The gene calls are TRBV27 and TRBJ2-3; 8 nucleotides line up with TRBD1. Germline V lookup: CDR1 MNHEY, CDR2 SMNVEV (reference sequence). The CDR3 loop spans 19 amino acids. With V trimmed by 5 bases and J by 4 bases, 20 bases remained unmatched. For the CDR3, the DNA is TGTGCCAGCAGTCCCCCATCCCCTCAGGGGGCGGCGCTCGCAGATACGCAGTATTTT. It translates to CASSPPSPQGAALADTQYF.

This clonotype came up many times. The chain links TRBV7-9 to TRBJ1-1; D gene uncertain. Germline V gene data show CDR1 as SEHNR and CDR2 as FQNEAQ (reference sequence). Trimming removed 1 base at V and 0 bases at J, with 6 bases between. The CDR3 is made up of 14 amino acids. For the CDR3, the DNA is TGTGCCAGCAGCTTAGTTTCCATGAACACTGAAGCTTTCTTT. Amino acids: CASSLVSMNTEAFF.

This clonotype was counted at least ten times. V gene TRBV12-3 or TRBV12-4 combines with J gene TRBJ2-3; tentatively, D is TRBD1 or TRBD2 (5 bases each). Trimming removed 1 base from V and 5 bases from J, with 10 bases in between. The CDR3 spans 14 residues. As DNA, the CDR3 is TGTGCCAGCAGTTTAGTCGGGGCAGAAGATACGCAGTATTTT. It yields the protein CASSLVGAEDTQYF.

This clonotype occurred many times. The chain carries TRBV7-8 and TRBJ1-2; D is uncertain. Trimming took off 5 bases at V and 6 bases at J, with 16 bases between the two ends. This CDR3 contains 14 residues. The germline V gene encodes CDR1 SGHVS and CDR2 FQNEAQ. In nucleotides, the CDR3 is TGTGCCAGCAGCCCTCCCCTAACTATTCATGGCTACACCTTC. It is translated as CASSPPLTIHGYTF.

This clonotype was detected many times. The rearrangement joins TRBV5-8 to TRBJ2-1; 13 nucleotides agree with TRBD2. Germline CDR1 reads SGHTS; CDR2 reads YDEGEE. Trimming at V came to 4 bases and at J to 4 bases, leaving 8 bases not matched to a gene. CDR3 length: 17 residues. As DNA, the CDR3 is TGTGCCAGCAGCCCAGGACTAGCGGGAGCCGATTACAATGAGCAGTTCTTC. Protein product: CASSPGLAGADYNEQFF.

The V and J genes are TRBV7-2 and TRBJ2-7; possibly TRBD2 for D (5 bases). The ends were cut back, 0 bases at V and 2 bases at J, with 14 bases in the middle. This CDR3 comprises 16 residues. Germline CDR1 SGHTA, CDR2 FQGNSA. Here the CDR3 reads CASSLAPGSGAYEQYF. The DNA for the CDR3 is TGTGCCAGCAGCTTAGCTCCGGGAAGTGGAGCCTACGAGCAGTACTTC.

About this clonotype: With a much larger clone just one base away, this may be a read error. V is TRBV5-1 and J is TRBJ2-3; 8 bases line up with TRBD2. CDR1 is SGHRS and CDR2 is YFSETQ in the germline V gene. The CDR3 sequence is 17 residues long. J was trimmed by 2 bases and V by 0 bases; bases with no gene match: 8. This chain's CDR3 is CASSLGLAGTSTDTQYF. The DNA of the CDR3 is TGCGCCAGCAGCTTGGGATTAGCGGGGACCTCCACAGATACGCAGTATTTT.

The chain employs TRBV15 and TRBJ2-3, with 7 bases identical to TRBD2. CDR1 is LNHNV, CDR2 YYDKDF, per germline (reference sequence). The CDR3 has 15 amino acids. The V segment lost 0 bases and the J segment 6 bases; nucleotides outside the gene matches: 6. The CDR3 DNA sequence: TGTGCCACCAGCAGAGATGCGGGAGCTCCGGATACGCAGTATTTT. The encoded protein is CATSRDAGAPDTQYF.

On this clonotype: Being one base from a much bigger clone, this may be a read error. The chain recombines TRBV25-1 with TRBJ2-7, with 9 bases lining up with TRBD1. Trimming removed 1 base from V and 1 base from J; junction bases left unmatched: 11. The CDR3 covers 18 residues. CDR1 and CDR2 from the germline V gene are MGHDK and SYGVNS. The CDR3, as DNA: TGTGCCAGCAGTGAATTCCTGACCGACAGGGGGACTTCCTACGAGCAGTACTTC. Amino acids: CASSEFLTDRGTSYEQYF.

The chain joins TRBV19 to TRBJ2-5, with TRBD2 matching 8 bases. From germline, CDR1 is LNHDA and CDR2 SQIVND (reference sequence). V lost 9 bases and J lost 4; bases outside the gene matches: 1. The CDR3 contains 11 residues. CDR3 in amino acids: CASGRAETQYF. The DNA of the CDR3 is TGTGCCAGCGGGAGGGCAGAGACCCAGTACTTC.

J is TRBJ1-2 and V is TRBV21-1. TRBV21-1 is a pseudogene locus. This CDR3 comprises 12 residues. The DNA for the CDR3 is TGTGCCAGCAGACTCGCAGGTCGTGGCTACACCTTC. This codes for CASRLAGRGYTF.

The rearrangement joins TRBV5-1 to TRBJ1-2, with D unclear. V shed 1 base and J shed 3 bases, with 10 bases lying between them. Germline-derived CDR1 and CDR2 are SGHRS and YFSETQ. CDR3 length equals 14 residues. The CDR3 loop reads CASSLSASDYGYTF. The CDR3, as DNA: TGCGCCAGCAGCTTGTCGGCGTCTGACTATGGCTACACCTTC.

The chain links TRBV5-5 to TRBJ2-3; D is unclear. V was trimmed by 9 bases and J by 6 bases, leaving 20 bases between them. The CDR3 is 14 amino acids. CDR1 is SGHKS, CDR2 YYEKEE, per germline (reference sequence). The CDR3 region has the DNA TGTGCCAACAGTCCCGTTGAGCATAGGGATACGCAGTATTTT. Translating it yields CANSPVEHRDTQYF.

A word on this clonotype: This sequence may be a read error, since a much larger clone differs from it by one base. The rearrangement uses TRBV28 and TRBJ2-7; 11 nucleotides align to TRBD2. The CDR3 has 14 residues. Germline trimming cut 5 bases from V and 5 bases from J; bases unmatched to any gene: 5. In germline, CDR1 is MDHEN, CDR2 SYDVKM. The CDR3 DNA follows: TGTGCCAGCAGTATACTAGCGGGGGTTCACGAGCAGTACTTC. Translating it yields CASSILAGVHEQYF.

This clonotype was observed at least ten times. V is TRBV7-9 and J is TRBJ2-5, with a possible D match to TRBD2 (6 bases). Germline values: CDR1 SEHNR, CDR2 FQNEAQ (reference sequence). CDR3 size: 15 residues. V lost 8 bases to trimming and J lost 2 bases, with 18 bases between them. CDR3 region: CASLPLAGIQETQYF. The CDR3 bases are TGTGCCAGCTTGCCCCTGGCGGGGATTCAAGAGACCCAGTACTTC.

This clonotype was counted ten times or more. CDR3: CASSELRLENTGELFF. The DNA for the CDR3 is TGCGCCAGCAGTGAGCTTCGGCTAGAAAACACCGGGGAGCTGTTTTTT. The chain couples TRBV10-2 to TRBJ2-2; D is unresolved. The CDR3 sequence is 16 residues long. V dropped 2 bases and J dropped 2 bases, with 12 bases sitting between them. The germline CDR1 and CDR2 sequences are WSHSY and SAAADI.

This clonotype has at least ten counts. The CDR3 coding sequence is TGTGCCAGTGGAAGCGGGGACTCCTACGAGCAGTACTTC. This codes for CASGSGDSYEQYF. The J gene is TRBJ2-7, the V gene TRBV28; 7 nucleotides match TRBD2. Germline CDR1 and CDR2: MDHEN and SYDVKM. Losses at the gene ends were 9 bases for V and 0 bases for J; bases not matched to a gene: 5. The CDR3 covers 13 residues.

V is TRBV24-1 and J is TRBJ2-5; the D gene is possibly TRBD2 (5 bases). The V gene lost 2 bases and the J gene lost 1 base, with 7 bases spanning the gap. The CDR3 consists of 14 residues. CDR1 is KGHDR, CDR2 SFDVKD, per germline. The CDR3 DNA sequence: TGTGCCACCAGTGATTGGACTGGCCAAGAGACCCAGTACTTC. Encoded protein: CATSDWTGQETQYF.

This clonotype appeared a few times. The rearrangement uses TRBV18 and TRBJ2-7; TRBD2 matches 7 bases. V shed 6 bases, J shed 6 bases, and the junction held 11 bases outside the gene matches. Germline V CDR1 and CDR2: KGHSH, LQKENI. The CDR3 extends over 14 amino acids. CDR3 coding DNA: TGTGCCAGCTCCCCCGGGGAGGGGACTACCGAGCAGTACTTC. It is translated as CASSPGEGTTEQYF.

In regard to this clonotype: A much larger clonotype is one base distant, so this may be a read error. The chain recombines TRBV20-1 with TRBJ1-4; TRBD1 agrees at 8 bases. Germline CDR1 and CDR2: DFQATT and SNEGSKA (reference sequence). CDR3 length equals 13 residues. Trimming cost V 1 base and J 7 bases; bases outside gene matches: 2. CDR3 nucleotide sequence: TGCAGTGCTAGAGGACAGGGGCGTGAAAAACTGTTTTTT. Amino acids: CSARGQGREKLFF.

This chain joins TRBV12-3 or TRBV12-4 and TRBJ2-5; no clear D gene. Trimming took off 6 bases at V and 10 bases at J, with 12 bases between the two ends. This CDR3 comprises 11 residues. In DNA form, the CDR3 reads TGTGCCAGCAGCTCCCATCGTGTCCAGTACTTC. Its protein product is CASSSHRVQYF.

There are a few counts of this clonotype. V gene TRBV7-2 combines with J gene TRBJ2-1; 9 bases map to TRBD2. The CDR3 sequence is 17 residues long. Looked up from germline, CDR1 is SGHTA and CDR2 is FQGNSA. With 1 base clipped from V and 5 bases from J, the junction kept 9 bases outside the gene matches. CDR3 bases: TGTGCCAGCAGCTTAGGCTTAGCGGGAGTGAATCACAATGAGCAGTTCTTC. This encodes CASSLGLAGVNHNEQFF. The variable domain in full, completed from reference TRBV7-2 and TRBJ2-1, reads GAGVSQSPSNKVTEKGKDVELRCDPISGHTALYWYRQSLGQGLEFLIYFQGNSAPDKSGLPSDRFSAERTGGSVSTLTIQRTQQEDSAVYLCASSLGLAGVNHNEQFFGPGTRLTVL.